Presented here are 25 T cell receptor beta chains from one specimen sequenced in a study of T-cell reconstitution after alpha-beta-depleted transplantation in children. Unique molecular identifiers were incorporated during preparation of the TCRbeta library. A single record per CDR3 protein comes from TCRdb applying MiXCR to the PCR reads. Altogether around 500,000 distinct CDR3 sequences are present, around 12% being singletons, with the ten largest covering about 6%. The material sequenced was PBMCs from the stem cell graft donor, taken from the stem cell graft. All receptors derive from a human donor who donated a stem cell graft to a child with combined immunodeficiency.

The gene calls are TRBV6-5 and TRBJ1-2, with TRBD1 as a possible D gene (5 bases). Germline V lookup: CDR1 MNHEY, CDR2 SVGAGI. This CDR3 comprises 12 residues. Trimming took 8 bases from V and 5 from J, leaving 12 bases between them. The CDR3 region is CASGSGSYGYTF. The CDR3 DNA reads TGTGCCAGCGGATCAGGGAGTTATGGCTACACCTTC.

This clonotype was seen a handful of times. The rearrangement joins TRBV29-1 to TRBJ2-7, with 8 bases aligning to TRBD1. Germline CDR1 is SQVTM and CDR2 is ANQGSEA. V shed 7 bases and J 0 bases; nucleotides not matched to a gene: 5. The CDR3 totals 13 residues. The CDR3 protein is CSGRTGSSYEQYF. For the CDR3, the DNA is TGCAGCGGGAGGACAGGGAGCTCCTACGAGCAGTACTTC.

On this clonotype itself: One base away lies a much larger clone, so this may be a sequencing read error. The V gene is TRBV6-5, the J gene TRBJ2-7; 10 nucleotides align to TRBD2. CDR1 and CDR2 (germline): MNHEY, SVGAGI. Unmatched junction bases numbered 0, after V lost 1 base and J lost 3 bases. CDR3 length: 14 amino acids. The CDR3 loop is CASSYWTSGYEQYF. CDR3 in DNA: TGTGCCAGCAGTTACTGGACTAGCGGCTACGAGCAGTACTTC.

The V and J genes are TRBV27 and TRBJ1-2; 9 bases are shared with TRBD1. Per the germline V gene, CDR1 is MNHEY and CDR2 is SMNVEV (reference sequence). The CDR3 extends over 18 amino acids. V lost 8 bases to trimming and J lost 2 bases; unmatched junction nucleotides: 18. CDR3 sequence (DNA): TGTGCCAGCCGTTCGCTGATCGGACAGGGGACATCGAACTATGGCTACACCTTC. It translates to CASRSLIGQGTSNYGYTF.

The V and J genes are TRBV11-2 and TRBJ2-3, with 7 bases fitting TRBD2. The CDR3 sequence is 15 residues long. Germline V gene lookup returns CDR1 SGHAT and CDR2 FQNNGV. Losses at the gene ends were 0 bases for V and 5 bases for J; bases not matched to a gene: 5. CDR3 sequence: CASSLERTSIDTQYF. CDR3 sequence (DNA): TGTGCCAGCAGCTTAGAAAGGACTAGTATAGATACGCAGTATTTT.

There are a few counts of this clonotype. The chain is built from TRBV12-3 or TRBV12-4 and TRBJ2-7, with TRBD2 identical over 10 bases. With V trimmed by 3 bases and J by 2 bases, 7 bases remained unmatched. The CDR3 is made up of 16 amino acids. DNA for the CDR3: TGTGCCAGCAGTTTGTCGATGGGGACTAGCGCCTACGAGCAGTACTTC. Protein product: CASSLSMGTSAYEQYF.

This clonotype occurred many times. The chain employs TRBV7-9 and TRBJ2-3, with D maybe TRBD1 (5 bases). Germline V CDR1 and CDR2: SEHNR, FQNEAQ (reference sequence). With 3 bases removed from V and 0 bases from J, the gap between germline ends came to 10 bases. This CDR3 comprises 15 residues. This chain's CDR3 is CASSLSQGSTDTQYF. CDR3 sequence (DNA): TGTGCCAGCAGCTTGAGTCAGGGCAGCACAGATACGCAGTATTTT. Looking up the rest from reference TRBV7-9 and TRBJ2-3 gives the full variable domain: DTGVSQNPRHKITKRGQNVTFRCDPISEHNRLYWYRQTLGQGPEFLTYFQNEAQLEKSRLLSDRFSAERPKGSFSTLEIQRTEQGDSAMYLCASSLSQGSTDTQYFGPGTRLTVL.

The V gene is TRBV30, the J gene TRBJ2-7; 7 nucleotides match TRBD2. The CDR3 spans 14 residues. CDR1 is GTSNPN and CDR2 is SVGIG in the germline V gene (reference sequence). V lost 0 bases, J lost 3 bases, and 5 bases stayed unmatched. The CDR3 sequence is CAWSVQAGIYEQYF. For the CDR3, the DNA is TGTGCCTGGAGTGTACAAGCGGGGATCTACGAGCAGTACTTC.

The J gene is TRBJ1-2, the V gene TRBV18, with a weak D call TRBD1 (6 bases). CDR1 and CDR2 from the germline V gene are KGHSH and LQKENI. There are 15 residues in the CDR3. Trimming pared 4 bases from V and 1 base from J, leaving 13 bases between. This CDR3 is CASSLNGQNNYGYTF. In DNA form, the CDR3 reads TGTGCCAGCTCACTAAACGGACAGAATAACTATGGCTACACCTTC.

Turning to this clonotype: Possible read error: a much larger clone is one base away. The CDR3 does not close with the conserved phenylalanine or tryptophan, likely indicating a read error. The CDR3 loop reads CASSEDGYTY. CDR3 DNA: TGTGCCAGCAGTGAGGATGGCTACACCTAC. This chain joins TRBV6-1 and TRBJ1-2, with D hard to call. The germline V gene has CDR1 MNHNS and CDR2 SASEGT. CDR3 length: 10 amino acids. Trimming took off 3 bases at V and 6 bases at J, with 2 bases between the two ends.

This clonotype was counted a few times. V is TRBV30 and J is TRBJ1-2, with no clear D. This CDR3 has 13 amino acids. The germline V gene has CDR1 GTSNPN and CDR2 SVGIG (reference sequence). Trimming removed 0 bases at V and 6 bases at J, with 11 bases between. This CDR3 reads CAWSVYTGDGYTF. The CDR3 DNA sequence: TGTGCCTGGAGTGTTTATACCGGAGATGGCTACACCTTC.

This clonotype came up a few times. This chain joins TRBV10-3 and TRBJ2-7, with TRBD2 identical over 11 bases. V lost 5 bases to trimming and J lost 0 bases; unmatched junction nucleotides: 6. CDR3 length equals 16 residues. CDR1 is ENHRY and CDR2 is SYGVKD in the germline V gene. CDR3 in DNA: TGTGCCATCAGTAGACTAGCGGGGCTTAGCTCCTACGAGCAGTACTTC. Translation: CAISRLAGLSSYEQYF.

The chain combines TRBV20-1 with TRBJ2-3, with D tentatively TRBD1 or TRBD2 (6 bases each). Germline-derived CDR1 and CDR2 are DFQATT and SNEGSKA (reference sequence). The length of the CDR3 is 18 residues. Trimming pared 0 bases from V and 4 bases from J, leaving 23 bases between. CDR3 coding DNA: TGCAGTGCTAGAGATTCAGTAAAACGGGGGCTCAGTGCAGATACGCAGTATTTT. Translated, it gives CSARDSVKRGLSADTQYF.

J is TRBJ2-4 and V is TRBV10-3; 12 positions match TRBD1. This CDR3 contains 15 residues. Germline assignment: CDR1 ENHRY and CDR2 SYGVKD. Trimming at V came to 2 bases and at J to 8 bases, leaving 4 bases not matched to a gene. This chain's CDR3 is CAISEEGQGADIQYF. CDR3 nucleotide sequence: TGTGCCATCAGTGAGGAGGGACAGGGGGCGGACATTCAGTACTTC.

This clonotype was seen many times. The rearrangement links TRBV11-3 to TRBJ2-7, with D possibly TRBD2 on 5 matching bases. The V gene's germline CDR1 is SGHNT and CDR2 YENEEA. CDR3 length equals 14 residues. V was trimmed by 0 bases and J by 2 bases, leaving 8 bases between them. CDR3 bases: TGTGCCAGCAGCTTAGATACGGGAACCTACGAGCAGTACTTC. Translation gives CASSLDTGTYEQYF.

CDR3 protein: CASSYVDRDGDGYTF. CDR3 in DNA: TGTGCCAGCAGTTACGTGGACAGGGACGGGGATGGCTACACCTTC. The chain links TRBV6-5 to TRBJ1-2; TRBD1 matches 8 bases. CDR1 and CDR2 from the germline V gene are MNHEY and SVGAGI. The length of the CDR3 is 15 residues. Germline trimming cut 2 bases from V and 6 bases from J; bases unmatched to any gene: 8.

The chain recombines TRBV18 with TRBJ2-7, with TRBD2 as a possible D gene (6 bases). The CDR3 totals 16 residues. Trimming pared 2 bases from V and 4 bases from J, leaving 18 bases between. CDR1 is KGHSH and CDR2 is LQKENI in the germline V gene. CDR3 bases: TGTGCCAGCTCACCAAGGCAAGCGGGTCATTCTTACGAGCAGTACTTC. This codes for CASSPRQAGHSYEQYF.

The chain couples TRBV7-2 to TRBJ2-7, with 8 bases aligning to TRBD2. V lost 1 base and J lost 5; bases outside the gene matches: 7. CDR3 length: 15 residues. Germline-derived CDR1 and CDR2 are SGHTA and FQGNSA. This CDR3 is CASSLVGGGGDEQYF. CDR3 nucleotide sequence: TGTGCCAGCAGCTTAGTCGGGGGGGGTGGGGACGAGCAGTACTTC.

The CDR3 DNA is TGTGCCAGCAGTTTGGGCCAGTATAAAGCTGAAGCTTTCTTT. Translating it yields CASSLGQYKAEAFF. The genes are TRBV12-3 or TRBV12-4 and TRBJ1-1; D uncertain. Trimming took off 3 bases at V and 6 bases at J, with 14 bases between the two ends. The CDR3 contains 14 residues.

This clonotype was seen ten or more times. The V call is TRBV4-3, the J call TRBJ2-4; weak D call: TRBD2 (5 bases). Germline V gives CDR1 LGHNA, CDR2 YSLEER. V was trimmed by 1 base and J by 0 bases, leaving 16 bases between them. The CDR3 runs 18 residues. CDR3 sequence (DNA): TGCGCCAGCAGCCAAGGCGCTCCGACTACCGTAGCCAAAAACATTCAGTACTTC. Residues: CASSQGAPTTVAKNIQYF.

In this sample, this clonotype turned up many times. The chain has TRBV29-1 and TRBJ1-5, with 9 bases aligning to TRBD1. Germline V gives CDR1 SQVTM, CDR2 ANQGSEA. The V gene end was trimmed by 6 bases and the J gene end by 7 bases; junction bases not matched to a gene: 10. This CDR3 region has 14 residues. CDR3 nucleotides: TGCAGCGTCAGCACAGGACAGGGGTCGCAGCCCCAGCATTTT. It codes for CSVSTGQGSQPQHF.

V and J are TRBV15 and TRBJ2-7; tentatively, D is TRBD1 (6 bases). The CDR3 has 15 residues. Trimming stripped 1 base from V and 3 bases from J, with 13 bases between. In germline, CDR1 is LNHNV, CDR2 YYDKDF (reference sequence). The CDR3 loop reads CATSRGTGPNYEQYF. Here the CDR3 DNA reads TGTGCCACCAGCAGAGGCACAGGGCCCAACTACGAGCAGTACTTC.

This clonotype turned up a few times. The final CDR3 position lacks the conserved phenylalanine or tryptophan, pointing to a likely read error. The chain couples TRBV5-5 to TRBJ1-1, with D hard to call. Per germline, CDR1 SGHKS and CDR2 YYEKEE (reference sequence). CDR3 length: 14 amino acids. V shed 1 base and J shed 0 bases, with 7 bases lying between them. In nucleotides, the CDR3 is TGTGCCAGCAGCTTGTACCGCGTGAACACTGAAGCTTTCCTT. It yields the protein CASSLYRVNTEAFL.

The chain uses TRBV5-1 and TRBJ2-7; D tentatively reads TRBD1 or TRBD2 (5 bases each). CDR3 length: 14 residues. Germline V gene sequence: CDR1 SGHRS, CDR2 YFSETQ. The V gene lost 4 bases and the J gene lost 2 bases, with 13 bases spanning the gap. In DNA, the CDR3 is TGCGCCAGCAGCCACCGGGGACCCCCCTACGAGCAGTACTTC. Amino acids: CASSHRGPPYEQYF.

There are a few counts of this clonotype. This chain links TRBV12-3 or TRBV12-4 with TRBJ1-5; a possible D gene is TRBD1 (5 bases). This CDR3 region has 15 residues. Deletions cut 6 bases from V and 1 base from J, with 13 bases between. CDR3 amino acids: CASSLEGSSNQPQHF. For the CDR3, the DNA is TGTGCCAGCAGCCTGGAGGGGTCGAGCAATCAGCCCCAGCATTTT.